These 21 T cell receptor beta chains were all obtained from the same sample, sequenced in a study of T cells in localized non-small cell lung cancer. Profiling relied on immunoSEQ multiplex PCR, and the TCRdb table lists in-frame clones only, not all of them. The data hold fewer than 90,000 clones, with about 83% observed a single time. Sample: peripheral blood, taken before any cancer treatment. All receptors derive from a man between 35 and 75 years old with stage I lung adenocarcinoma.

V gene TRBV4-3 combines with J gene TRBJ2-7; D remains ambiguous. Trimming cost V 4 bases and J 0 bases, with 13 bases left between them. The CDR3 is made up of 15 amino acids. Germline V CDR1 and CDR2: LGHNA, YSLEER. Here the CDR3 DNA reads TGCGCCAGCAGCCCCGTGAACTCCCACTCCTACGAGCAGTACTTC. Amino acids: CASSPVNSHSYEQYF.

V and J are TRBV6-6 and TRBJ2-1, with D perhaps TRBD2 (5 bases). Trimming shortened V by 10 bases and J by 8 bases, and 15 bases separated the two germline ends. The CDR3 runs 12 residues. Germline V gene data show CDR1 as MNHNY and CDR2 as SVGAGI (reference sequence). This CDR3 is CATLRENDEQFF. The CDR3 bases are TGTGCCACATTAAGGGAGAATGATGAGCAGTTCTTC.

The chain joins TRBV18 to TRBJ2-7; 12 bases are a match to TRBD2. There are 16 residues in the CDR3. Per germline, CDR1 KGHSH and CDR2 LQKENI. Losses at the gene ends were 8 bases for V and 3 bases for J; bases not matched to a gene: 11. The CDR3 DNA is TGTGCCAGCAGGGGGCCTCCGGGACTAGCGGGCTACGAGCAGTACTTC. Translating gives CASRGPPGLAGYEQYF.

This chain connects TRBV27 to TRBJ2-3; the D is unclear. The CDR3 is 14 amino acids. Germline assignment: CDR1 MNHEY and CDR2 SMNVEV (reference sequence). Trimming shortened V by 8 bases and J by 0 bases, and 12 bases separated the two germline ends. CDR3: CASSRRSSTDTQYF. The CDR3 nucleotides read TGTGCCAGCTCTAGGCGCTCTAGCACAGATACGCAGTATTTT.

The sample holds one count of this clone. This chain joins TRBV7-9 and TRBJ2-1; TRBD1 aligns across 8 bases. Trimming cost V 5 bases and J 16 bases; bases outside gene matches: 13. This CDR3 is 13 amino acids long. From germline, CDR1 is SEHNR and CDR2 FQNEAQ (reference sequence). The CDR3 here is CASSTLTGGRKFF. CDR3 in DNA: TGTGCCAGCAGCACCCTTACAGGGGGGAGGAAATTCTTC.

The chain couples TRBV28 to TRBJ1-6; maybe TRBD1 (5 bases). CDR3 length: 15 amino acids. The V end was cut by 3 bases, the J end by 5 bases, with 11 bases between. Germline lookup yields CDR1 MDHEN and CDR2 SYDVKM. The CDR3: CASSLAGRNNSPLHF. CDR3 nucleotides: TGTGCCAGCAGTTTGGCGGGACGGAATAATTCACCCCTCCACTTT.

The rearrangement joins TRBV6-6 to TRBJ2-5, with D uncertain. V shed 5 bases and J shed 5 bases, with 6 bases lying between them. CDR1 MNHNY and CDR2 SVGAGI come from the germline V gene (reference sequence). This CDR3 comprises 11 residues. The CDR3 nucleotides read TGTGCCAGCAGTCTCGCGGAGACCCAGTACTTC. Translating it yields CASSLAETQYF.

The chain employs TRBV7-9 and TRBJ1-4; the match to TRBD1 covers 10 bases. The germline V gene has CDR1 SEHNR and CDR2 FQNEAQ (reference sequence). Trimming took 8 bases from V and 5 from J; bases not matched to a gene: 5. The length of the CDR3 is 14 residues. CDR3 sequence (DNA): TGTGCCAGCTCCCCGGACAGGGGGAATGAAAAACTGTTTTTT. It yields the protein CASSPDRGNEKLFF. The complete variable domain, with remaining parts taken from reference TRBV7-9 and TRBJ1-4, reads DTGVSQNPRHKITKRGQNVTFRCDPISEHNRLYWYRQTLGQGPEFLTYFQNEAQLEKSRLLSDRFSAERPKGSFSTLEIQRTEQGDSAMYLCASSPDRGNEKLFFGSGTQLSVL.

This clone was recorded once. The rearrangement joins TRBV19 to TRBJ2-5; perhaps TRBD2 as D (5 bases). This CDR3 is 13 amino acids long. CDR1 and CDR2 from the germline V gene are LNHDA and SQIVND (reference sequence). V gave up 4 bases and J gave up 1 base, with 7 bases separating them. CDR3 DNA sequence: TGTGCCAGTAGTACTACTAGCCAAGAGACCCAGTACTTC. It specifies CASSTTSQETQYF.

The chain uses TRBV19 and TRBJ2-1; 12 positions match TRBD2. The CDR3 is 18 residues long. The V segment lost 6 bases and the J segment 12 bases; nucleotides outside the gene matches: 21. Germline loops: CDR1 LNHDA, CDR2 SQIVND (reference sequence). CDR3 in amino acids: CASSINYPLTSGSGGQFF. In nucleotides, the CDR3 is TGTGCCAGTAGCATAAATTACCCCTTGACTAGCGGGAGTGGTGGGCAGTTCTTC.

V and J are TRBV2 and TRBJ1-5; TRBD1 matches 10 bases. J gave up 8 bases and V 4 bases, and 5 bases lay outside the gene matches. The CDR3 runs 14 residues. Germline CDR1 is SNHLY and CDR2 is FYNNEI. For the CDR3, the DNA is TGTGCCAGCAGTGGACAGGGGGCTGGGGAGCCCCAGCATTTT. Amino acids: CASSGQGAGEPQHF.

This chain joins TRBV7-3 and TRBJ2-2, with 8 bases that match TRBD1. Germline V gene lookup returns CDR1 SGHTA and CDR2 FQGTGA. The CDR3 length is 19 residues. J gave up 0 bases and V 2 bases, and 11 bases lay outside the gene matches. DNA for the CDR3: TGTGCCAGCAGCTTAGACGGGACAGGTCAAACGCCGAACACCGGGGAGCTGTTTTTT. It codes for CASSLDGTGQTPNTGELFF.

This rearrangement joins TRBV30 to TRBJ1-4; a possible D gene is TRBD1 (6 bases). Trimming took 6 bases from V and 5 from J, leaving 13 bases between them. The length of the CDR3 is 13 residues. Germline CDR1 and CDR2: GTSNPN and SVGIG (reference sequence). The CDR3 spells CACKKGGNEKLFF. The DNA for the CDR3 is TGTGCCTGTAAGAAGGGGGGGAATGAAAAACTGTTTTTT.

The CDR3 region is CASSRTSGSGALPYEQYF. The CDR3 region has the DNA TGCGCCAGCAGCCGGACTAGCGGGAGCGGGGCGCTTCCCTACGAGCAGTACTTC. The chain joins TRBV5-1 to TRBJ2-7; 13 bases fit TRBD2. Germline CDR1 is SGHRS and CDR2 is YFSETQ. V was pared by 4 bases and J by 2 bases, with 12 bases of the junction left unmatched. The CDR3 is 18 residues long.

The gene calls are TRBV9 and TRBJ2-4, with D possibly being TRBD2 (6 bases). V lost 0 bases and J 2 bases, leaving 12 bases between the germline ends. The CDR3 covers 16 residues. From germline, CDR1 is SGDLS and CDR2 YYNGEE. CDR3 loop: CASSVVDSGPKNIQYF. The CDR3 DNA follows: TGTGCCAGCAGCGTAGTTGATAGCGGTCCCAAAAACATTCAGTACTTC.

This clone was seen a handful of times. J is TRBJ1-1 and V is TRBV29-1, with no clear D. CDR1 is SQVTM, CDR2 ANQGSEA, per germline. The CDR3 spans 13 residues. The ends were cut back, 7 bases at V and 0 bases at J, with 12 bases in the middle. CDR3 protein: CSAGSSLNTEAFF. CDR3 sequence (DNA): TGCAGCGCTGGGAGCAGCCTGAACACTGAAGCTTTCTTT.

Details on this clone: One end of the junction does not line up with germline, which may come from a read error. The genes are TRBV7-6 and TRBJ2-7; D is ambiguous. The germline V gene encodes CDR1 SGHVS and CDR2 FNYEAQ. This CDR3 comprises 15 residues. CDR3 bases: TGTGCCAGCAGCCGCATGCCCGGAACGTCCTCCGAGCAGTACTTC. This translates into CASSRMPGTSSEQYF.

The CDR3 region is CASSPEAGSSYEQYF. In DNA form, the CDR3 reads TGTGCCAGCAGCCCCGAGGCGGGGTCCTCCTACGAGCAGTACTTC. The chain links TRBV2 to TRBJ2-7; D might be TRBD2 (6 bases). V was clipped by 6 bases and J by 0 bases, with 15 bases between them. The CDR3 has 15 amino acids. CDR1 and CDR2 from the germline V gene are SNHLY and FYNNEI.

The chain has TRBV9 and TRBJ2-5; TRBD1 agrees at 8 bases. CDR3 length: 15 residues. Trimming cost V 4 bases and J 2 bases; bases outside gene matches: 7. Germline V gene lookup returns CDR1 SGDLS and CDR2 YYNGEE. CDR3 sequence (DNA): TGTGCCAGCAGCACCGGACAGGGTCAGCAAGAGACCCAGTACTTC. It specifies CASSTGQGQQETQYF. The variable domain in full, with the rest retrieved from reference TRBV9 and TRBJ2-5, is DSGVTQTPKHLITATGQRVTLRCSPRSGDLSVYWYQQSLDQGLQFLIQYYNGEERAKGNILERFSAQQFPDLHSELNLSSLELGDSALYFCASSTGQGQQETQYFGPGTRLLVL.

This rearrangement joins TRBV7-9 to TRBJ1-1; D ambiguous. Looked up from germline, CDR1 is SEHNR and CDR2 is FQNEAQ (reference sequence). V lost 1 base to trimming and J lost 4 bases, with 7 bases between them. This CDR3 spans 13 amino acids. The CDR3 nucleotides are TGTGCCAGCAGCTTAGTCCAGTCCACTGAAGCTTTCTTT. Its protein product is CASSLVQSTEAFF.

This chain links TRBV9 with TRBJ2-1; D perhaps matches TRBD2 (6 bases). CDR3 length: 15 residues. The germline V gene encodes CDR1 SGDLS and CDR2 YYNGEE. Deletions cut 3 bases from V and 8 bases from J, with 18 bases between. The CDR3 spells CASSATSIETHEQFF. The CDR3 DNA is TGTGCCAGCAGCGCAACTAGCATCGAGACACATGAGCAGTTCTTC.